A single sample gave rise to the 13 T cell receptor beta chains below, sequenced in a study of beta chain features in type 1 diabetes. The isolated RNA, all of it, was reverse transcribed, so expressed TCRB transcripts were what got sequenced. Libraries were prepared by immunoSEQ multiplex PCR; TCRdb keeps only in-frame clonotypes and omits some of them. The table includes approximately 200,000 clones, over 8.5% detected once. Material for sequencing was naive CD4+ T cells from blood. Receptors originate from a young woman in good health.

This clone was observed a few times. The chain joins TRBV20-1 to TRBJ2-4; weak D call: TRBD2 (6 bases). The CDR3 covers 11 residues. From germline, CDR1 is DFQATT and CDR2 SNEGSKA (reference sequence). Trimming cost V 7 bases and J 5 bases, with 9 bases left between them. The CDR3 is CSVGEENIQYF. DNA of the CDR3: TGCAGTGTTGGGGAGGAAAACATTCAGTACTTC.

V gene TRBV6-6 combines with J gene TRBJ2-7, with 7 bases lining up with TRBD1. V was clipped by 6 bases and J by 5 bases; unmatched bases: 13. Germline V gives CDR1 MNHNY, CDR2 SVGAGI (reference sequence). There are 15 residues in the CDR3. This CDR3 reads CASRPTIAQGNEQYF. The CDR3 region has the DNA TGTGCCAGCAGACCGACAATTGCACAGGGGAACGAGCAGTACTTC.

The rearrangement links TRBV29-1 to TRBJ2-7; 7 nucleotides align to TRBD1. CDR1 SQVTM and CDR2 ANQGSEA come from the germline V gene. The CDR3 runs to 13 residues. After removal of 6 bases from V and 6 bases from J, the junction contained 11 bases not matched to a gene. CDR3 sequence: CSVGTARSSEQYF. The DNA for the CDR3 is TGCAGCGTGGGGACAGCTCGTAGTAGCGAGCAGTACTTC.

In its sample, this clone was seen a few times. The genes are TRBV6-5 and TRBJ1-2; TRBD1 matches 10 bases. The CDR3 has 16 amino acids. CDR1 MNHEY and CDR2 SVGAGI come from the germline V gene. The V segment lost 3 bases and the J segment 8 bases; nucleotides outside the gene matches: 12. The CDR3: CASSYLPSDRGQGYTF. As DNA, the CDR3 is TGTGCCAGCAGTTATCTACCTTCAGACAGGGGGCAAGGCTACACCTTC.

This clone has more than one count but fewer than ten. This rearrangement joins TRBV28 to TRBJ1-2, with unresolved D. Trimming removed 4 bases at V and 5 bases at J, with 8 bases between. Germline-derived CDR1 and CDR2 are MDHEN and SYDVKM. The CDR3 length is 12 residues. The CDR3 loop reads CASSSSTYGYTF. As DNA, the CDR3 is TGTGCCAGCAGTTCGTCCACTTATGGCTACACCTTC.

The chain uses TRBV11-3 and TRBJ2-3; TRBD2 might be the D (6 bases). The V gene's germline CDR1 is SGHNT and CDR2 YENEEA. Trimming shortened V by 5 bases and J by 0 bases, and 12 bases separated the two germline ends. CDR3 length equals 15 residues. The CDR3 loop reads CASSPRGSSTDTQYF. The DNA for the CDR3 is TGTGCCAGCAGCCCGCGGGGATCAAGCACAGATACGCAGTATTTT. Supplemented by reference TRBV11-3 and TRBJ2-3, the full variable domain reads EAGVVQSPRYKIIEKKQPVAFWCNPISGHNTLYWYLQNLGQGPELLIRYENEEAVDDSQLPKDRFSAERLKGVDSTLKIQPAELGDSAVYLCASSPRGSSTDTQYFGPGTRLTVL.

This clone was observed a few times. In nucleotides, the CDR3 is TGTGCCAGCTCACCGGGGGACGGGAGGGGTTTGCCCTACGAGCAGTACTTC. It translates to CASSPGDGRGLPYEQYF. The chain recombines TRBV18 with TRBJ2-7; 8 bases map to TRBD2. The CDR3 has 17 residues. Germline V gene data show CDR1 as KGHSH and CDR2 as LQKENI. V lost 3 bases to trimming and J lost 2 bases; unmatched junction nucleotides: 12.

This clone was counted at least ten times. The chain carries TRBV5-6 and TRBJ2-5, with D perhaps TRBD2 (5 bases). The CDR3 runs 14 residues. The V end was cut by 2 bases, the J end by 2 bases, with 10 bases between. The germline CDR1 and CDR2 sequences are SGHDT and YYEEEE. The CDR3 protein is CASSFAGLQETQYF. The CDR3 DNA is TGTGCCAGCAGCTTTGCAGGACTGCAAGAGACCCAGTACTTC.

This clone has at least ten counts. The J gene is TRBJ2-1, the V gene TRBV15, with a tentative D call TRBD2 (5 bases). Deletions cut 1 base from V and 9 bases from J, with 10 bases between. The CDR3 consists of 13 residues. Per the germline V gene, CDR1 is LNHNV and CDR2 is YYDKDF (reference sequence). The CDR3 loop is CATSRGGTSEQFF. CDR3 DNA: TGTGCCACCAGCAGAGGCGGAACTAGTGAGCAGTTCTTC.

This clone has just a few counts. The rearrangement uses TRBV5-4 and TRBJ1-2, with D perhaps TRBD1 (6 bases). CDR3 length equals 15 residues. Between the trimmed V and J ends, which lost 0 bases and 2 bases, there was a span of 11 bases. Per the germline V gene, CDR1 is SGHNT and CDR2 is YYREEE (reference sequence). The CDR3 is CASSLGVGANYGYTF. For the CDR3, the DNA is TGTGCCAGCAGCTTGGGAGTGGGGGCCAACTATGGCTACACCTTC.

This clone was observed a handful of times. The CDR3 sequence is CASSRDRGWSNQPQHF. In DNA, the CDR3 is TGTGCCAGCAGCAGGGACAGGGGATGGAGCAATCAGCCCCAGCATTTT. The V and J genes are TRBV5-8 and TRBJ1-5; 10 bases agree with TRBD1. J gave up 1 base and V 4 bases, and 5 bases lay outside the gene matches. The germline V gene encodes CDR1 SGHTS and CDR2 YDEGEE. The CDR3 extends over 16 amino acids.

A few counts support this clone. The gene calls are TRBV11-2 and TRBJ2-5, with D perhaps TRBD2 (6 bases). There are 13 residues in the CDR3. Germline loops: CDR1 SGHAT, CDR2 FQNNGV. V lost 5 bases to trimming and J lost 4 bases, with 11 bases between them. Here the CDR3 DNA reads TGTGCCAGCAGCGTTCTAGCGTCAGAGACCCAGTACTTC. Protein product: CASSVLASETQYF.

This clone was found a few times. The chain employs TRBV30 and TRBJ2-1; D is perhaps TRBD1 (5 bases). This CDR3 contains 13 residues. Germline V gives CDR1 GTSNPN, CDR2 SVGIG (reference sequence). The V gene lost 3 bases and the J gene lost 4 bases, with 10 bases spanning the gap. CDR3 in DNA: TGTGCCTGGAGGATTGGACATTACAATGAGCAGTTCTTC. Amino acids: CAWRIGHYNEQFF.